The 10 T cell receptor beta chains listed next were all sequenced from one sample in a study of molecular identifiers for immune sequencing clone quantification. TCRdb fed the PCR reads into MiXCR, producing one record per CDR3 protein. Of roughly 93,000 distinct CDR3 sequences listed, under 20% were seen once; the top ten hold about 0.85%. Specimen: naive CD8+ T cells from blood, with Jurkat cell RNA spiked in. Regarding subset: FACS-sorted CD8+CD4-CCR7+CD45RA+ naive T cells. These receptors were collected from a human donor in good health. Some libraries in this study had Jurkat cell RNA spiked in.

This clonotype occurred once. The V call is TRBV7-2, the J call TRBJ1-3, with unresolved D. From germline, CDR1 is SGHTA and CDR2 FQGNSA. This CDR3 has 13 residues. V lost 7 bases and J lost 2, with 9 bases in between. The CDR3 DNA reads as TGTGCCAGCACCCACTACACTGGAAACACCATATATTTT. It specifies CASTHYTGNTIYF. Using reference TRBV7-2 and TRBJ1-3 for the parts outside the CDR3, the full variable domain is GAGVSQSPSNKVTEKGKDVELRCDPISGHTALYWYRQSLGQGLEFLIYFQGNSAPDKSGLPSDRFSAERTGGSVSTLTIQRTQQEDSAVYLCASTHYTGNTIYFGEGSWLTVV.

This clonotype was detected ten times or more. The chain recombines TRBV20-1 with TRBJ2-7; tentative D call: TRBD2 (5 bases). The CDR3 loop spans 11 amino acids. V lost 3 bases, J lost 7 bases, and 10 bases lay in between. CDR1 is DFQATT, CDR2 SNEGSKA, per germline (reference sequence). The CDR3 loop reads CSASGGLEQYF. The CDR3 DNA sequence: TGCAGTGCTAGTGGCGGGTTGGAGCAGTACTTC.

This clonotype was observed a handful of times. The CDR3 loop reads CASSLPTENTEAFF. CDR3 DNA: TGTGCCAGCAGTTTACCGACAGAAAACACTGAAGCTTTCTTT. V gene TRBV28 combines with J gene TRBJ1-1; maybe TRBD1 (5 bases). Germline lookup yields CDR1 MDHEN and CDR2 SYDVKM. V was clipped by 2 bases and J by 2 bases, with 9 bases between them. The CDR3 runs to 14 residues.

This clonotype was detected only a few times. This may be a read error, as it is one base from a much larger clone. No conserved phenylalanine or tryptophan is present at the end of the CDR3, so a read error is the likely explanation. The V call is TRBV11-3, the J call TRBJ2-3; D is ambiguous. CDR1 is SGHNT, CDR2 YENEEA, per germline. Between the trimmed V and J ends, which lost 2 bases and 0 bases, there was a span of 15 bases. This CDR3 spans 17 amino acids. The CDR3 loop reads CASSLRPTTHSTDTQYS. As DNA, the CDR3 is TGTGCCAGCAGCTTACGACCAACCACTCATAGCACAGATACGCAGTATTCT.

J is TRBJ1-5 and V is TRBV30; the D is unclear. CDR1 GTSNPN and CDR2 SVGIG come from the germline V gene (reference sequence). This CDR3 has 14 residues. With 2 bases removed from V and 0 bases from J, the gap between germline ends came to 8 bases. The CDR3 here is CAWSLGYSNQPQHF. The CDR3 nucleotides read TGTGCCTGGAGTTTGGGATATAGCAATCAGCCCCAGCATTTT.

There are many counts of this clonotype. This CDR3 reads CASSFLEPGELFF. The CDR3 bases are TGTGCCAGCAGCTTCCTAGAACCCGGGGAGCTGTTTTTT. The rearrangement joins TRBV7-9 to TRBJ2-2; D unclear. Germline V gene data show CDR1 as SEHNR and CDR2 as FQNEAQ (reference sequence). The CDR3 has 13 residues. V gave up 3 bases and J gave up 6 bases, with 8 bases separating them.

This clonotype was counted at least ten times. The J gene is TRBJ1-1, the V gene TRBV7-9; TRBD1 might be the D (6 bases). V gave up 4 bases and J gave up 2 bases, with 14 bases separating them. Germline values: CDR1 SEHNR, CDR2 FQNEAQ (reference sequence). The CDR3 contains 15 residues. CDR3 region: CASSSRDNINTEAFF. The CDR3 bases are TGTGCCAGCAGCTCCCGGGACAATATTAACACTGAAGCTTTCTTT.

The chain is built from TRBV3-1 and TRBJ2-1; 13 bases fit TRBD2. J lost 4 bases, V lost 6 bases, and 6 bases had no gene match. The V gene's germline CDR1 is LGHDT and CDR2 YNNKEL (reference sequence). This CDR3 has 16 residues. This chain's CDR3 is CASSRRLAGGYNEQFF. The CDR3 bases are TGTGCCAGCAGTCGACGACTAGCGGGAGGTTACAATGAGCAGTTCTTC.

This clonotype was seen ten or more times. The V gene is TRBV7-9, the J gene TRBJ2-4; tentative D call: TRBD2 (6 bases). CDR1 and CDR2 from the germline V gene are SEHNR and FQNEAQ (reference sequence). V was shortened by 6 bases and J by 0 bases, with 12 bases between the two germline ends. The CDR3 contains 15 residues. Here the CDR3 DNA reads TGTGCCAGCAGTCGTAGCGGACTAGCCAAAAACATTCAGTACTTC. Its translation: CASSRSGLAKNIQYF.

There are many counts of this clonotype. This rearrangement joins TRBV5-6 to TRBJ2-3; 7 bases are a match to TRBD1. Germline values: CDR1 SGHDT, CDR2 YYEEEE. J was trimmed by 1 base and V by 3 bases; bases with no gene match: 8. The CDR3 sequence is 16 residues long. This chain's CDR3 is CASSWGTDSGTDTQYF. CDR3 DNA: TGTGCCAGCAGCTGGGGGACAGATTCGGGCACAGATACGCAGTATTTT.